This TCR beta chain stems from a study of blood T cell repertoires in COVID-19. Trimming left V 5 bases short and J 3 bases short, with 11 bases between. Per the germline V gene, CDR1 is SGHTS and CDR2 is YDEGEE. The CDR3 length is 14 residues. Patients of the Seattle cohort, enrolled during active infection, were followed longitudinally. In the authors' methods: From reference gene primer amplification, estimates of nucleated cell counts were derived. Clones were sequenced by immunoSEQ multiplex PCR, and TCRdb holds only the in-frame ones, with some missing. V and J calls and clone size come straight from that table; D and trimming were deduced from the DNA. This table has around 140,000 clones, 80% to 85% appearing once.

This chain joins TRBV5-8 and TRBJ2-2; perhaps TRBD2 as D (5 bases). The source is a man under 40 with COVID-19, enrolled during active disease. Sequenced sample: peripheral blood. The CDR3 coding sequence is TGTGCCAGCAGAGGTGAGGGAGACACCGGGGAGCTGTTTTTT. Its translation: CASRGEGDTGELFF. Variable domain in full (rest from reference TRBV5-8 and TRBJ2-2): EAGVTQSPTHLIKTRGQQATLRCSPISGHTSVYWYQQALGLGLQFLLWYDEGEERNRGNFPPRFSGRQFPNYSSELNVNALELEDSALYLCASRGEGDTGELFFGEGSRLTVL.